This record looks at one TCR beta chain sequence and its context. The data are from a study of blood T cells in healthy people across ages. Germline-derived CDR1 and CDR2 are SGHTA and FQGNSA. CDR3 length equals 13 residues. Trimming stripped 3 bases from V and 2 bases from J, with 8 bases between. The second PCR ran roughly 7 to 11 cycles with a sample-barcoded 5' primer and J-beta primers. Each TCR beta cDNA got a 12-nucleotide random molecular identifier. TCRdb processed the 5' RACE reads anew with MiXCR; each CDR3 protein has one entry. The sample includes around 820,000 distinct CDR3 sequences, 25% of them seen just once. The same specimen was also included in a second study, on T cells of mothers and their children. From that study: Donors comprised three healthy Caucasian mothers plus their six children. For each mother, over 10 million TCR beta CDR3 reads were obtained, and for each child, about 3 million.

The sequence was collected from a boy younger than 18 in good health. This chain joins TRBV7-2 and TRBJ2-7; D is uncertain. Sequencing was performed on blood. CDR3 region: CASSFNLAYEQYF. In DNA form, the CDR3 reads TGTGCCAGCAGCTTTAACTTAGCCTACGAGCAGTACTTC.